The clone carrying this T cell receptor beta chain was found a few times. Antigen: not known. Template switching added a universal primer binding site, and final cDNA carried unique molecular identifiers. TCRdb re-called the 5' RACE reads through MiXCR, storing one row per CDR3 protein. The table lists hundreds of thousands of distinct CDR3 sequences, more than 9% of them singletons. The data stem from a study of identical twins. Study-level points and caveats: Abundant beta clonotypes from cord blood bore fewer insertions; memory repertoires lacked this pattern. Sequences that were out-of-frame, alpha and twin-shared displayed an excess of low generation probability.

The sample was also reused in another study, on yellow fever vaccine responses in identical twins.

This receptor was obtained from a young woman in good health. Specimen: PBMCs.

The DNA of the CDR3 is TGCAGTGCGGGGGGGCTGGCCAAAAACATTCAGTACTTC. Its protein product is CSAGGLAKNIQYF. The V call is TRBV20-1, the J call TRBJ2-4, with a possible D match to TRBD2 (7 bases). This CDR3 comprises 13 residues. CDR1 is DFQATT, CDR2 SNEGSKA, per germline (reference sequence). Trimming took off 6 bases at V and 1 base at J, with 10 bases between the two ends.